The 31 T cell receptor beta chains below all came from one sample that was sequenced in a study of blood T cells in healthy people across ages. With a J-beta primer mix and a sample-barcoded 5' primer, a second PCR ran about 6 to 11 cycles. TCRdb ran MiXCR on the 5' RACE reads and lists one entry per CDR3 protein. Here the sample spans 500,000 to 600,000 distinct CDR3 sequences, 27% being singletons. The sample was blood. All receptors come from a woman in her seventies in good health.

The chain uses TRBV10-3 and TRBJ2-2; D unclear. The ends were cut back, 7 bases at V and 0 bases at J, with 9 bases in the middle. The CDR3 has 14 residues. CDR1 and CDR2 (germline): ENHRY, SYGVKD. The CDR3 is CAITHSSNTGELFF. In nucleotides, the CDR3 is TGTGCCATCACACATTCCTCGAACACCGGGGAGCTGTTTTTT.

The rearrangement joins TRBV12-3 or TRBV12-4 to TRBJ2-7, with 9 bases fitting TRBD1. CDR3 size: 15 residues. V gave up 5 bases and J gave up 4 bases; unmatched junction bases: 9. CDR3 in DNA: TGTGCCAGCAGTCCGGGACAGGGCAGTACTTACGAGCAGTACTTC. Its translation is CASSPGQGSTYEQYF.

This rearrangement joins TRBV18 to TRBJ2-1; 7 bases map to TRBD2. Germline trimming cut 4 bases from V and 9 bases from J; bases unmatched to any gene: 12. The germline V gene encodes CDR1 KGHSH and CDR2 LQKENI. CDR3 length: 15 residues. CDR3 sequence: CASSLSAKRGPEQFF. CDR3 sequence (DNA): TGTGCCAGCTCACTATCGGCTAAGCGGGGTCCTGAGCAGTTCTTC.

The chain joins TRBV7-2 to TRBJ2-2; TRBD2 agrees at 10 bases. Germline V gene lookup returns CDR1 SGHTA and CDR2 FQGNSA. V was clipped by 2 bases and J by 7 bases; unmatched bases: 7. This CDR3 comprises 16 residues. The CDR3 region has the DNA TGTGCCAGCAGCTTACAAGCGGGGGGGCTCGGCGGGGAGCTGTTTTTT. It codes for CASSLQAGGLGGELFF.

This chain connects TRBV12-3 or TRBV12-4 to TRBJ1-3; a weak D match, TRBD1 (6 bases). The V end was cut by 4 bases, the J end by 1 base, with 14 bases between. CDR3 length: 16 amino acids. Here the CDR3 reads CASSSDRWGSGNTIYF. CDR3 sequence (DNA): TGTGCCAGCAGTTCCGACAGGTGGGGTTCTGGAAACACCATATATTTT.

V is TRBV27 and J is TRBJ1-2; the match to TRBD1 covers 7 bases. Germline V lookup: CDR1 MNHEY, CDR2 SMNVEV (reference sequence). V was clipped by 4 bases and J by 2 bases; unmatched bases: 7. This CDR3 contains 15 residues. The CDR3 sequence is CASSSNRGPNYGYTF. The CDR3, as DNA: TGTGCCAGCAGTTCCAACAGGGGACCAAACTATGGCTACACCTTC.

This clonotype was seen a handful of times. The V call is TRBV6-1, the J call TRBJ1-1, with D possibly matching TRBD1 (6 bases). This CDR3 region has 15 residues. Germline V gives CDR1 MNHNS, CDR2 SASEGT. Trimming removed 3 bases at V and 0 bases at J, with 11 bases between. CDR3: CASSDGQIMNTEAFF. For the CDR3, the DNA is TGTGCCAGCAGTGATGGACAGATCATGAACACTGAAGCTTTCTTT.

The chain links TRBV29-1 to TRBJ1-1; D possibly corresponds to TRBD1 (5 bases). The ends were cut back, 5 bases at V and 0 bases at J, with 13 bases in the middle. Germline values: CDR1 SQVTM, CDR2 ANQGSEA. CDR3 length: 14 amino acids. CDR3 bases: TGCAGCGTTTCTCCAGACAGTGTGAACACTGAAGCTTTCTTT. Its protein product is CSVSPDSVNTEAFF.

The J gene is TRBJ2-1, the V gene TRBV12-3 or TRBV12-4; 9 bases agree with TRBD1. V dropped 7 bases and J dropped 5; count of bases not matched to a gene: 9. CDR3 size: 15 residues. The CDR3 loop reads CASKPGQGINNEQFF. For the CDR3, the DNA is TGTGCCAGCAAACCGGGACAGGGTATCAACAATGAGCAGTTCTTC.

This clonotype was detected many times. The chain joins TRBV6-5 to TRBJ2-5; tentative D call: TRBD2 (5 bases). The CDR3 length is 11 residues. V was pared by 2 bases and J by 7 bases, with 5 bases between. Per germline, CDR1 MNHEY and CDR2 SVGAGI. CDR3 nucleotide sequence: TGTGCCAGCAGTTACGAGGGGACCCAGTACTTC. Translated: CASSYEGTQYF.

J is TRBJ2-2 and V is TRBV7-3, with 9 bases matching TRBD2. The germline V gene encodes CDR1 SGHTA and CDR2 FQGTGA. Germline trimming cut 2 bases from V and 4 bases from J; bases unmatched to any gene: 2. The CDR3 is 15 residues long. CDR3 region: CASSLLAGSTGELFF. The CDR3, as DNA: TGTGCCAGCAGCTTACTAGCGGGGTCCACCGGGGAGCTGTTTTTT. The full variable domain, rest sourced from reference TRBV7-3 and TRBJ2-2, is GAGVSQTPSNKVTEKGKYVELRCDPISGHTALYWYRQSLGQGPEFLIYFQGTGAADDSGLPNDRFFAVRPEGSVSTLKIQRTERGDSAVYLCASSLLAGSTGELFFGEGSRLTVL.

V usage is TRBV11-3 and J usage is TRBJ2-3; TRBD2 aligns across 9 bases. The CDR3 totals 16 residues. CDR1 SGHNT and CDR2 YENEEA come from the germline V gene. V lost 4 bases and J lost 5; bases outside the gene matches: 10. CDR3 nucleotides: TGTGCCAGCAGCTCACACCCAGGCGGGGGGGGAGATACGCAGTATTTT. Its protein product is CASSSHPGGGGDTQYF.

This clonotype occurred a few times. This rearrangement joins TRBV5-1 to TRBJ2-3; TRBD1 might be the D (5 bases). Trimming left V 5 bases short and J 2 bases short, with 15 bases between. Germline lookup yields CDR1 SGHRS and CDR2 YFSETQ. There are 15 residues in the CDR3. This CDR3 reads CASSFATDITDTQYF. CDR3 in DNA: TGCGCCAGCAGTTTTGCGACAGATATCACAGATACGCAGTATTTT.

The chain is built from TRBV6-2 or TRBV6-3 and TRBJ2-5; 7 bases are a match to TRBD1. The CDR3 runs to 16 residues. Per germline, CDR1 MNHEY and CDR2 SVGEGT. The ends lost 1 base at V and 0 bases at J; junction bases unmatched: 5. The CDR3 sequence is CASSYWTGEYQETQYF. The DNA of the CDR3 is TGTGCCAGCAGTTACTGGACAGGCGAGTACCAAGAGACCCAGTACTTC.

DNA for the CDR3: TGTGCCAGCAGCCAAGATCTTGGACGGATCTCTGGGGCCAACGTCCTGACTTTC. This gives the protein CASSQDLGRISGANVLTF. The chain employs TRBV3-1 and TRBJ2-6; no firm D call. The V end was cut by 0 bases, the J end by 0 bases, with 12 bases between. Germline V lookup: CDR1 LGHDT, CDR2 YNNKEL (reference sequence). CDR3 length: 18 residues.

This chain links TRBV7-8 with TRBJ2-1; TRBD2 aligns across 13 bases. From germline, CDR1 is SGHVS and CDR2 FQNEAQ. The CDR3 runs to 16 residues. The trim removed 6 bases at V and 0 bases at J, leaving 2 bases unmatched. The CDR3 nucleotides read TGTGCCAGCAGAACTAGCGGGGGGGCCTCCTACAATGAGCAGTTCTTC. Residues: CASRTSGGASYNEQFF.

The rearrangement uses TRBV2 and TRBJ2-5; 8 bases map to TRBD1. This CDR3 region has 14 residues. V gave up 7 bases and J gave up 3 bases; unmatched junction bases: 7. CDR1 and CDR2 from the germline V gene are SNHLY and FYNNEI. CDR3 bases: TGTGCCAGCAACCCCTTGACAGGGGAAGAGACCCAGTACTTC. Its translation: CASNPLTGEETQYF.

This clonotype was observed a handful of times. This rearrangement joins TRBV3-1 to TRBJ1-1; 8 positions agree with TRBD1. The J segment lost 10 bases and the V segment lost 2 bases, leaving 3 bases of the junction unmatched. Germline V lookup: CDR1 LGHDT, CDR2 YNNKEL (reference sequence). The CDR3 has 12 amino acids. The CDR3 region is CASSQRTGRAFF. In nucleotides, the CDR3 is TGTGCCAGCAGCCAACGGACAGGGAGAGCTTTCTTT.

This clonotype has a handful of counts. This rearrangement joins TRBV10-3 to TRBJ2-5; no clear D gene. The DNA end lines up better with TRBJ2-7; the J call may be wrong. The CDR3 extends over 14 amino acids. CDR1 is ENHRY, CDR2 SYGVKD, per germline. The CDR3 is CAISEMGLGYEQYF. Here the CDR3 DNA reads TGTGCCATCAGTGAGATGGGGTTGGGCTACGAGCAGTACTTC.

The chain is built from TRBV12-5 and TRBJ1-1, with D unresolved. Germline V gene data show CDR1 as LGHNT and CDR2 as FRNRAP. The CDR3 consists of 14 residues. V was clipped by 4 bases and J by 0 bases, with 9 bases between them. The CDR3 DNA follows: TGTGCTAGTGGTTCCGACACGATGAACACTGAAGCTTTCTTT. The encoded protein is CASGSDTMNTEAFF.

In its sample, this clonotype was seen once. This chain joins TRBV7-9 and TRBJ2-1; 7 nucleotides agree with TRBD1. Germline V gene sequence: CDR1 SEHNR, CDR2 FQNEAQ (reference sequence). The CDR3 runs to 13 residues. Germline trimming cut 5 bases from V and 14 bases from J; bases unmatched to any gene: 12. CDR3 nucleotides: TGTGCCAGCAGCCCCATCGGCAGGGGGTCGGAGTTCTTC. Amino acids: CASSPIGRGSEFF.

The chain links TRBV4-1 to TRBJ2-1; either TRBD1 or TRBD2 may fit D (5 bases each). Trimming took 1 base from V and 5 from J, leaving 12 bases between them. The CDR3 has 15 amino acids. The germline CDR1 and CDR2 sequences are MGHRA and YSYEKL. As DNA, the CDR3 is TGCGCCAGCAGCCAAGCGGGACGGGGAAACAATGAGCAGTTCTTC. It yields the protein CASSQAGRGNNEQFF.

The J gene is TRBJ2-1, the V gene TRBV5-1, with 12 bases fitting TRBD2. The CDR3 runs to 17 residues. Germline assignment: CDR1 SGHRS and CDR2 YFSETQ. The ends lost 0 bases at V and 1 base at J; junction bases unmatched: 2. The CDR3: CASSLGLAGASYNEQFF. The CDR3 nucleotides are TGCGCCAGCAGCTTGGGACTAGCGGGGGCGTCCTACAATGAGCAGTTCTTC. Using reference TRBV5-1 and TRBJ2-1 for the parts outside the CDR3, the full variable domain is KAGVTQTPRYLIKTRGQQVTLSCSPISGHRSVSWYQQTPGQGLQFLFEYFSETQRNKGNFPGRFSGRQFSNSRSEMNVSTLELGDSALYLCASSLGLAGASYNEQFFGPGTRLTVL.

This clonotype was counted a few times. J is TRBJ2-5 and V is TRBV11-2; 8 bases line up with TRBD2. The J call may be in error: the DNA end matches TRBJ2-1 better. The CDR3 contains 15 residues. Germline V lookup: CDR1 SGHAT, CDR2 FQNNGV. CDR3 sequence (DNA): TGTGCCAGCAGCACAAGCGGGGGTGGCTACAATGAGCAGTTCTTC. Its protein is CASSTSGGGYNEQFF.

The genes are TRBV7-3 and TRBJ2-3; D ambiguous. V was shortened by 5 bases and J by 1 base, with 13 bases between the two germline ends. The CDR3 is made up of 15 amino acids. CDR1 and CDR2 (germline): SGHTA, FQGTGA. CDR3 region: CASSHGQPGTDTQYF. For the CDR3, the DNA is TGTGCCAGCAGCCATGGGCAGCCGGGCACAGATACGCAGTATTTT.

A note on this clonotype: At one boundary the junction diverges from the germline segment, which might be a read error. The rearrangement links TRBV10-3 to TRBJ1-2; D is perhaps TRBD1 (6 bases). Germline CDR1 ENHRY, CDR2 SYGVKD. The CDR3 sequence is 13 residues long. CDR3 DNA sequence: TGTGCCTCTAGTAGGGGGAACAACTATGGCTACACTTTC. Its translation: CASSRGNNYGYTF.

V gene TRBV6-2 or TRBV6-3 combines with J gene TRBJ2-3; D gene unclear. The CDR3 contains 12 residues. V was clipped by 5 bases and J by 6 bases, with 9 bases between them. From germline, CDR1 is MNHEY and CDR2 SVGEGT. The CDR3, as DNA: TGTGCCAGCAGTCCAGACCTGGATACGCAGTATTTT. It yields the protein CASSPDLDTQYF.

The chain uses TRBV19 and TRBJ2-7, with D perhaps matching TRBD1 (5 bases). The CDR3 totals 17 residues. Germline CDR1 LNHDA, CDR2 SQIVND (reference sequence). V was pared by 3 bases and J by 3 bases, with 21 bases between. The CDR3 is CASSIRVVRQGDYEQYF. The DNA of the CDR3 is TGTGCCAGTAGTATTCGGGTTGTCCGTCAGGGTGACTACGAGCAGTACTTC.

To note about this clonotype: Mismatch with germline at one junction end may stem from a read error. This chain links TRBV7-6 with TRBJ2-5, with unresolved D. The CDR3 sequence is 11 residues long. Germline CDR1 is SGHVS and CDR2 is FNYEAQ. The CDR3 DNA sequence: TGTGTCAGCAGCTCGTTGAAGACCCAGTACTTC. Translation: CVSSSLKTQYF.

This chain joins TRBV27 and TRBJ2-7; the D gene is possibly TRBD1 (5 bases). This CDR3 comprises 14 residues. Trimming removed 3 bases from V and 3 bases from J, with 12 bases in between. Germline assignment: CDR1 MNHEY and CDR2 SMNVEV (reference sequence). This CDR3 reads CASSFSHQGYEQYF. CDR3 in DNA: TGTGCCAGCAGTTTTTCTCATCAGGGCTACGAGCAGTACTTC.

V is TRBV29-1 and J is TRBJ1-2, with a weak D call TRBD1 (5 bases). Germline loops: CDR1 SQVTM, CDR2 ANQGSEA. This CDR3 region has 12 residues. With 7 bases removed from V and 8 bases from J, the gap between germline ends came to 17 bases. CDR3 nucleotides: TGCAGCGCCGAACCAGGGCTGGAGGGCTACACCTTC. Translating gives CSAEPGLEGYTF.